Listed below are T cell receptor beta chains from one sample, sequenced in a study of a mutant IDH1 vaccine in newly diagnosed glioma. Only in-frame clones appear in the TCRdb table, and some are missing; sequencing was by immunoSEQ multiplex PCR. The table records roughly 16,000 clones, almost 80% of them present only once. Source: PBMCs, taken from a glioma patient treated with radiotherapy, temozolomide or both. The receptors here all came from a man aged 40-49 years with glioma. Both conserved end residues are part of each CDR3. D genes are given only for firm matches. Expanded clones are given a class, and other clones once, few, many or no size at all.

J gene,V gene,D gene,clone size,CDR3 protein,CDR3 DNA
TRBJ1-1,TRBV5-4,TRBD1,.,CASSSGDRGRIEAFF,TGTGCCAGCAGCTCGGGGGACAGGGGGCGCATTGAAGCTTTCTTT
TRBJ1-5,TRBV27,.,once,CASSLVGVPNQPQHF,TGTGCCAGCAGTTTAGTGGGGGTGCCCAATCAGCCCCAGCATTTT
TRBJ2-7,TRBV6-1,.,.,CASSEERWSYEQYF,TGTGCCAGCAGTGAAGAAAGGTGGTCCTACGAGCAGTACTTC
TRBJ2-6,TRBV18,TRBD2,.,CASSSQAGASGANVLTF,TGTGCCAGCTCCTCCCAAGCGGGGGCCTCTGGGGCCAACGTCCTGACTTTC
TRBJ1-1,TRBV19,.,.,CASSQQVNTEAFF,TGTGCCAGTAGTCAACAGGTGAACACTGAAGCTTTCTTT
TRBJ1-2,TRBV6-1,.,.,CASSESSTGPYGYTF,TGTGCCAGCAGTGAATCGTCGACAGGCCCCTATGGCTACACCTTC
TRBJ1-5,TRBV15,.,few,CATSRETTGAFQPQHF,TGTGCCACCAGCAGAGAAACGACGGGGGCGTTTCAGCCCCAGCATTTT
TRBJ2-5,TRBV10-3,.,.,CAISGGLGRSQETQYF,TGTGCCATCAGTGGTGGGTTAGGGCGATCCCAAGAGACCCAGTACTTC
TRBJ1-4,TRBV27,TRBD1,.,CASSLRGQGALPNEKLFF,TGTGCCAGCAGTTTAAGGGGACAGGGGGCGCTTCCTAATGAAAAACTGTTTTTT
TRBJ1-2,TRBV14,.,.,CASSLSRGVSNGYTF,TGTGCCAGCAGCCTATCGAGGGGGGTTTCGAATGGCTACACCTTC
TRBJ1-1,TRBV25-1,.,.,CASSRSRGALTEAFF,TGTGCCAGCAGTAGGAGTCGGGGGGCGTTAACTGAAGCTTTCTTT
TRBJ1-6,TRBV10-2,.,once,CASSDKVSYNSPLHF,TGCGCCAGCAGTGATAAGGTCTCCTATAATTCACCCCTCCACTTT
TRBJ2-2,TRBV5-4,.,.,CASSKEGNTGELFF,TGTGCCAGCAGCAAGGAGGGGAACACCGGGGAGCTGTTTTTT
TRBJ2-7,TRBV6-1,TRBD2,.,CASSESELADNWSYEQYF,TGTGCCAGCAGTGAAAGCGAACTAGCGGACAATTGGTCCTACGAGCAGTACTTC
TRBJ2-2,TRBV4-3,.,.,CASSQDWTAGELFF,TGCGCCAGCAGCCAAGATTGGACAGCCGGGGAGCTGTTTTTT
TRBJ1-6,TRBV4-1,TRBD1,.,CASSLGDRGGSPLHF,TGCGCCAGCAGCCTCGGGGACAGGGGTGGATCACCCCTCCACTTT
TRBJ2-1,TRBV7-2,.,once,CASSLGGRLSYNEQFF,TGTGCCAGCAGCTTAGGGGGGAGACTCTCCTACAATGAGCAGTTCTTC
TRBJ1-4,TRBV2,.,.,CASRGEDAGNEKLFF,TGTGCCAGCAGAGGGGAAGATGCGGGTAATGAAAAACTGTTTTTT
TRBJ2-7,TRBV27,TRBD2,.,CASSVAGGYEQYF,TGTGCCAGCAGTGTAGCGGGAGGTTACGAGCAGTACTTC
TRBJ1-1,TRBV10-3,.,.,CAISDPGGGSGTEAFF,TGTGCCATCAGTGACCCGGGCGGGGGTTCCGGCACTGAAGCTTTCTTT
TRBJ1-1,TRBV6-1,.,few,CASRMMVTANTEAFF,TGTGCCAGCAGGATGATGGTGACAGCCAACACTGAAGCTTTCTTT
TRBJ2-3,TRBV15,TRBD1,.,CATSRAPGQRADTQYF,TGTGCCACCAGCAGAGCCCCGGGACAGAGAGCAGATACGCAGTATTTT
TRBJ2-5,TRBV20-1,.,.,CSARPQETQYF,TGCAGTGCTAGACCGCAAGAGACCCAGTACTTC
TRBJ2-3,TRBV28,TRBD2,.,CASSPLAGGPTDTQYF,TGTGCCAGCAGCCCTCTAGCGGGAGGGCCCACAGATACGCAGTATTTT
TRBJ1-5,TRBV15,.,.,CAGIGYQPQHF,TGTGCCGGAATCGGATATCAGCCCCAGCATTTT
TRBJ1-4,TRBV6-5,TRBD1,.,CASSYSPGTGRGKLFF,TGTGCCAGCAGTTACTCTCCCGGGACAGGAAGAGGAAAACTGTTTTTT
TRBJ2-1,TRBV27,TRBD2,.,CASSPSTGGLNEQFF,TGTGCCAGCAGTCCTTCAACGGGAGGTCTCAATGAGCAGTTCTTC
TRBJ2-1,TRBV4-1,TRBD2,.,CASSTRQLAGTYNEQFF,TGCGCCAGCAGCACCCGTCAACTAGCGGGGACCTACAATGAGCAGTTCTTC
TRBJ1-1,TRBV9,.,once,CASSASSGVIYTEAFF,TGTGCCAGCAGCGCCTCTTCGGGGGTCATCTACACTGAAGCTTTCTTT
TRBJ2-2,TRBV19,TRBD2,.,CASSVNGRAGWTGELFF,TGTGCCAGTAGCGTCAACGGGAGGGCCGGGTGGACCGGGGAGCTGTTTTTT
TRBJ2-6,TRBV28,.,.,CASSLRGANVLTF,TGTGCCAGCAGCTTGCGGGGGGCCAACGTCCTGACTTTC
TRBJ2-7,TRBV7-8,.,.,CASSPFSRQGEQYF,TGTGCCAGCAGCCCTTTCTCGAGGCAAGGGGAGCAGTACTTC
TRBJ2-5,TRBV11-2,.,.,CASSPLVGQETQYF,TGTGCCAGCAGCCCCCTAGTGGGGCAGGAGACCCAGTACTTC
TRBJ2-3,TRBV15,TRBD2,.,CATSRDGGASGRARANTQYF,TGTGCCACCAGCAGAGATGGAGGAGCGAGCGGGAGGGCGCGCGCGAATACGCAGTATTTT
TRBJ1-1,TRBV29-1,.,.,CSLLDGRNTEAFF,TGCAGCCTTCTAGACGGGCGGAACACTGAAGCTTTCTTT
TRBJ2-3,TRBV4-1,TRBD2,.,CASSRGRTSGSDTQYF,TGCGCCAGCAGCCGAGGGAGGACTAGCGGGAGCGATACGCAGTATTTT
TRBJ2-7,TRBV10-2,TRBD1,.,CASSRQGGYEQYF,TGCGCCAGCAGTAGACAGGGGGGCTACGAGCAGTACTTC
TRBJ1-1,TRBV5-1,TRBD1,.,CASSPGQGAFYTEAFF,TGCGCCAGCAGCCCCGGACAGGGGGCCTTTTACACTGAAGCTTTCTTT
TRBJ2-3,TRBV5-5,TRBD2,few,CASRTSAGGADTQYF,TGTGCCAGCAGGACCTCAGCGGGAGGGGCCGATACGCAGTATTTT
TRBJ2-1,TRBV13,TRBD2,.,CASSLRAAGGGGEQFF,TGTGCCAGCAGCTTAAGAGCAGCGGGAGGAGGCGGTGAGCAGTTCTTC
TRBJ2-7,TRBV7-9,TRBD1,.,CASRETGGASEQYF,TGTGCCAGCAGGGAGACAGGGGGCGCGTCCGAGCAGTACTTC
TRBJ1-4,TRBV2,.,.,CASSEGLSGEEKLFF,TGTGCCAGCAGTGAAGGGCTGTCGGGGGAAGAAAAACTGTTTTTT
TRBJ2-2,TRBV6-5,.,.,CASSYSAQGAGELFF,TGTGCCAGCAGTTACTCGGCCCAGGGTGCCGGGGAGCTGTTTTTT
TRBJ1-1,TRBV30,TRBD1,.,CAWNRDRRPLNTEAFF,TGTGCCTGGAACCGGGACAGACGCCCTTTGAACACTGAAGCTTTCTTT
TRBJ2-7,TRBV29-1,.,.,CSVMVIGFRSYEQYF,TGCAGCGTTATGGTCATAGGCTTTCGCTCCTACGAGCAGTACTTC
TRBJ2-6,TRBV18,.,.,CASSAEAWPKGRTGANVLTF,TGTGCCAGCTCAGCCGAGGCATGGCCGAAGGGGAGGACTGGGGCCAACGTCCTGACTTTC
TRBJ2-3,TRBV7-2,TRBD1,.,CASSLRTGRTDTQYF,TGTGCCAGCAGCCTACGGACAGGGAGGACAGATACGCAGTATTTT
TRBJ2-2,TRBV7-9,TRBD1,.,CASSRTGANTGELFF,TGTGCCAGCAGCCGGACAGGGGCCAACACCGGGGAGCTGTTTTTT
TRBJ2-1,TRBV7-9,TRBD2,.,CASSSTLAGRDEQFF,TGTGCCAGCAGCTCCACACTAGCGGGTAGGGATGAGCAGTTCTTC
TRBJ2-3,TRBV11-3,.,once,CASSLGRLQYF,TGTGCCAGCAGCTTGGGCCGGCTGCAGTATTTT
TRBJ1-1,TRBV6-5,TRBD1,few,CASGQGVSEAFF,TGTGCCTCAGGACAGGGGGTCTCTGAAGCTTTCTTT
TRBJ1-5,TRBV4-1,TRBD1,once,CASSQFGTANNQPQHF,TGCGCCAGCAGTCAATTCGGGACAGCAAACAATCAGCCCCAGCATTTT
TRBJ2-1,TRBV29-1,TRBD2,.,CSARGLAGRISYNEQFF,TGCAGCGCACGGGGACTAGCGGGACGCATTTCCTACAATGAGCAGTTCTTC
TRBJ1-1,TRBV4-1,.,few,CASSQGSTEAFF,TGCGCCAGCAGCCAAGGAAGCACTGAAGCTTTCTTT
TRBJ1-5,TRBV6-5,.,medium-sized,CASSYSKGSNQPQHF,TGTGCCAGCAGTTACTCGAAGGGGAGCAATCAGCCCCAGCATTTT
TRBJ2-3,TRBV6-1,.,.,CASRLMGTSTDTQCF,TGTGCCAGCAGACTAATGGGGACCAGCACAGATACGCAGTGTTTT
TRBJ1-4,TRBV11-3,.,few,CASSPPREGHEKLFF,TGTGCCAGCAGCCCCCCCAGGGAAGGTCATGAAAAACTGTTTTTT
TRBJ2-5,TRBV11-3,TRBD1,.,CASSAAGFGRDRAQETQYF,TGTGCCAGCAGCGCGGCAGGATTCGGTCGGGACAGGGCTCAAGAGACCCAGTACTTC